One sample yielded the 21 T cell receptor beta chains listed below, sequenced in a study of blood T cell repertoires in COVID-19. Measured with immunoSEQ multiplex PCR; TCRdb has only the in-frame clones, and not every one. The table lists about 400,000 clones, roughly 89% of them singletons. Sample: peripheral blood. Receptors originate from a woman under 40 with active or convalescent COVID-19.

The CDR3 sequence is CASSDQGSLGNNQPQHF. The DNA of the CDR3 is TGTGCCAGCAGTGACCAGGGTAGTTTGGGGAACAATCAGCCCCAGCATTTT. The chain has TRBV6-1 and TRBJ1-5, with D possibly being TRBD1 (5 bases). There are 17 residues in the CDR3. Germline V lookup: CDR1 MNHNS, CDR2 SASEGT. Trimming took 3 bases from V and 3 from J, leaving 18 bases between them.

This clone occurred once. V is TRBV18 and J is TRBJ1-3; possible D gene TRBD1, 6 bases. The germline V and J ends were trimmed by 3 bases and 3 bases, with 6 bases remaining between them. This CDR3 comprises 13 residues. CDR1 is KGHSH and CDR2 is LQKENI in the germline V gene. For the CDR3, the DNA is TGTGCCAGCTCACCGGACAGTGGAAACACCATATATTTT. It is translated as CASSPDSGNTIYF.

This chain connects TRBV19 to TRBJ1-5; D ambiguous. The CDR3 totals 15 residues. V lost 7 bases and J 2 bases, leaving 15 bases between the germline ends. Germline V gene data show CDR1 as LNHDA and CDR2 as SQIVND (reference sequence). The CDR3 sequence: CASKWGAAGNQPQHF. In DNA, the CDR3 is TGTGCCAGTAAGTGGGGAGCGGCGGGCAATCAGCCCCAGCATTTT.

This chain links TRBV5-1 with TRBJ2-2, with TRBD2 matching 16 bases. CDR1 and CDR2 (germline): SGHRS, YFSETQ. This CDR3 contains 19 residues. The J segment lost 0 bases and the V segment lost 4 bases, leaving 6 bases of the junction unmatched. The CDR3 DNA sequence: TGCGCCAGCAGCCACGGGACTAGCGGGGGGGTCGCGAACACCGGGGAGCTGTTTTTT. It codes for CASSHGTSGGVANTGELFF.

The chain combines TRBV12-3 or TRBV12-4 with TRBJ1-1; unclear D gene. This CDR3 has 13 amino acids. Trimming removed 6 bases at V and 0 bases at J, with 8 bases between. The CDR3 DNA is TGTGCCAGCAGCCTCCCAGTGAACACTGAAGCTTTCTTT. Translating gives CASSLPVNTEAFF.

CDR3 nucleotide sequence: TGCGCCAGCAGCCAAGGGTTAGTGACCAGGGGCTCCTACAATGAGCAGTTCTTC. The encoded protein is CASSQGLVTRGSYNEQFF. This chain joins TRBV4-1 and TRBJ2-1; tentative D call: TRBD1 (6 bases). The CDR3 is made up of 18 amino acids. Between the trimmed V and J ends, which lost 1 base and 0 bases, there was a span of 16 bases. Germline V gene lookup returns CDR1 MGHRA and CDR2 YSYEKL.

This rearrangement joins TRBV5-8 to TRBJ2-3; a possible D gene is TRBD2 (6 bases). The CDR3 contains 15 residues. Germline V gives CDR1 SGHTS, CDR2 YDEGEE. V was shortened by 0 bases and J by 2 bases, with 10 bases between the two germline ends. The CDR3 is CASSLATRITDTQYF. The CDR3 nucleotides are TGTGCCAGCAGCTTGGCGACTAGAATCACAGATACGCAGTATTTT.

The chain joins TRBV11-3 to TRBJ2-7; 11 nucleotides align to TRBD2. Per germline, CDR1 SGHNT and CDR2 YENEEA. The CDR3 length is 18 residues. V lost 1 base, J lost 2 bases, and 10 bases stayed unmatched. CDR3 region: CASSLAGGLAGCPYEQYF. The CDR3 region has the DNA TGTGCCAGCAGCTTAGCCGGAGGACTAGCGGGTTGTCCCTACGAGCAGTACTTC.

The chain joins TRBV12-3 or TRBV12-4 to TRBJ1-1, with 11 bases lining up with TRBD1. This CDR3 comprises 13 residues. Trimming cost V 5 bases and J 4 bases; bases outside gene matches: 0. CDR3 sequence: CASSGTGGTEAFF. In DNA, the CDR3 is TGTGCCAGCAGTGGGACAGGGGGCACTGAAGCTTTCTTT.

The chain carries TRBV9 and TRBJ2-2; D might be TRBD1 (5 bases). The CDR3 runs to 15 residues. Germline V lookup: CDR1 SGDLS, CDR2 YYNGEE. Trimming cost V 0 bases and J 2 bases, with 8 bases left between them. The CDR3: CASSVGQTNTGELFF. The DNA of the CDR3 is TGTGCCAGCAGCGTAGGACAGACTAACACCGGGGAGCTGTTTTTT.

J is TRBJ1-5 and V is TRBV19; D is unresolved. Germline assignment: CDR1 LNHDA and CDR2 SQIVND (reference sequence). The V end was cut by 3 bases, the J end by 7 bases, with 13 bases between. This CDR3 has 14 amino acids. The CDR3 nucleotides are TGTGCCAGTAGTATTGCATCCGCCAGACAGCCCCAGCATTTT. It translates to CASSIASARQPQHF.

The chain recombines TRBV9 with TRBJ1-1; D unresolved. Trimming stripped 4 bases from V and 4 bases from J, with 17 bases between. Germline lookup yields CDR1 SGDLS and CDR2 YYNGEE. The CDR3 runs to 15 residues. DNA for the CDR3: TGTGCCAGCAGCCCTCGTGGGGTAGCGGGCACTGAAGCTTTCTTT. Amino acids: CASSPRGVAGTEAFF.

Comment on this clone: A much larger clone lies one base from this, so it may be a read error. V gene TRBV7-2 combines with J gene TRBJ2-2; 10 bases align to TRBD1. CDR1 is SGHTA, CDR2 FQGNSA, per germline. V lost 6 bases and J lost 4; bases outside the gene matches: 2. This CDR3 comprises 14 residues. CDR3 region: CASSWTGGTGELFF. In DNA, the CDR3 is TGTGCCAGCAGTTGGACAGGGGGCACCGGGGAGCTGTTTTTT. The complete variable domain, with remaining parts taken from reference TRBV7-2 and TRBJ2-2, reads GAGVSQSPSNKVTEKGKDVELRCDPISGHTALYWYRQSLGQGLEFLIYFQGNSAPDKSGLPSDRFSAERTGGSVSTLTIQRTQQEDSAVYLCASSWTGGTGELFFGEGSRLTVL.

The chain combines TRBV10-3 with TRBJ2-7; the match to TRBD1 covers 8 bases. CDR3 length equals 16 residues. Germline assignment: CDR1 ENHRY and CDR2 SYGVKD. V lost 2 bases, J lost 0 bases, and 6 bases stayed unmatched. The CDR3 here is CAISEVDRGSSYEQYF. The CDR3 nucleotides read TGTGCCATCAGTGAGGTTGACAGGGGAAGCTCCTACGAGCAGTACTTC.

The chain combines TRBV7-9 with TRBJ2-5, with D perhaps matching TRBD2 (5 bases). Germline values: CDR1 SEHNR, CDR2 FQNEAQ (reference sequence). The CDR3 extends over 14 amino acids. V dropped 1 base and J dropped 2 bases, with 8 bases sitting between them. DNA for the CDR3: TGTGCCAGCAGCTTAGGAGGGTTACAAGAGACCCAGTACTTC. Translated: CASSLGGLQETQYF.

V is TRBV6-5 and J is TRBJ2-1, with 7 positions matching TRBD2. The CDR3 extends over 16 amino acids. Germline loops: CDR1 MNHEY, CDR2 SVGAGI. The ends lost 3 bases at V and 0 bases at J; junction bases unmatched: 5. The CDR3 DNA reads TGTGCCAGCAGTTATGTGCGGGAGAGCTCCTACAATGAGCAGTTCTTC. It specifies CASSYVRESSYNEQFF.

A single count supports this clone. The chain joins TRBV5-1 to TRBJ1-1; a possible D gene is TRBD1 (5 bases). CDR1 SGHRS and CDR2 YFSETQ come from the germline V gene. The CDR3 totals 15 residues. Trimming left V 4 bases short and J 0 bases short, with 13 bases between. CDR3 protein: CASSTGGLLNTEAFF. CDR3 coding DNA: TGCGCCAGCAGCACAGGCGGTCTCTTGAACACTGAAGCTTTCTTT.

V usage is TRBV7-9 and J usage is TRBJ1-4; a weak D match, TRBD1 (6 bases). Germline V gives CDR1 SEHNR, CDR2 FQNEAQ (reference sequence). The CDR3 consists of 15 residues. With 5 bases removed from V and 2 bases from J, the gap between germline ends came to 12 bases. The DNA of the CDR3 is TGTGCCAGCAGCCCCGGGACATCTACTAATGAAAAACTGTTTTTT. It yields the protein CASSPGTSTNEKLFF.

About this clone: The same CDR3 also results from other DNA sequences found in this sample. The gene calls are TRBV2 and TRBJ1-1, with 7 positions matching TRBD1. Germline loops: CDR1 SNHLY, CDR2 FYNNEI. V lost 8 bases and J lost 1; bases outside the gene matches: 1. This CDR3 is built from 12 residues. This CDR3 is CASRTGNTEAFF. The CDR3 DNA sequence: TGTGCCAGCCGGACAGGGAACACTGAAGCTTTCTTT.

This clone was recorded once. The rearrangement links TRBV11-2 to TRBJ2-3; 11 bases map to TRBD2. The CDR3 covers 16 residues. Germline V lookup: CDR1 SGHAT, CDR2 FQNNGV. V lost 5 bases and J lost 3; bases outside the gene matches: 7. Here the CDR3 reads CASSVASGGKTDTQYF. Written as DNA, the CDR3 is TGTGCCAGCAGCGTAGCTAGCGGGGGGAAAACAGATACGCAGTATTTT. Full variable domain (rest looked up from reference TRBV11-2 and TRBJ2-3): EAGVAQSPRYKIIEKRQSVAFWCNPISGHATLYWYQQILGQGPKLLIQFQNNGVVDDSQLPKDRFSAERLKGVDSTLKIQPAKLEDSAVYLCASSVASGGKTDTQYFGPGTRLTVL.

The gene calls are TRBV18 and TRBJ2-7; no clear D gene. This CDR3 spans 12 amino acids. Trimming left V 3 bases short and J 2 bases short, with 5 bases between. The germline CDR1 and CDR2 sequences are KGHSH and LQKENI. This chain's CDR3 is CASSPDTYEQYF. CDR3 bases: TGTGCCAGCTCACCTGACACCTACGAGCAGTACTTC.